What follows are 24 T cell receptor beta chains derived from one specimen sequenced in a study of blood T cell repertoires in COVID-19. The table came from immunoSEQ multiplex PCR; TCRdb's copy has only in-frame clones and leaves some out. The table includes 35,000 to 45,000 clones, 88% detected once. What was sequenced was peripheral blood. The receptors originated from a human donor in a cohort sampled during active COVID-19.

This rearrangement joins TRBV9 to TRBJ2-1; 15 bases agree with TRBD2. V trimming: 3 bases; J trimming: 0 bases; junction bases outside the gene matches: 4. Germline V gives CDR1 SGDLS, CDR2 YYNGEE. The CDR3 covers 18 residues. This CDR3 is CASSGGTSGRHSYNEQFF. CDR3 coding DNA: TGTGCCAGCAGCGGGGGGACTAGCGGGAGGCACTCCTACAATGAGCAGTTCTTC.

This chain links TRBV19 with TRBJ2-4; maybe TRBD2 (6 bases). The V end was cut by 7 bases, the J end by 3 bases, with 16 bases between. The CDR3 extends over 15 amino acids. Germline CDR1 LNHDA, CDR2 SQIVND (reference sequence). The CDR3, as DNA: TGTGCCAGTAAGGATAGACGGGGAGGCAAAAACATTCAGTACTTC. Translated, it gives CASKDRRGGKNIQYF. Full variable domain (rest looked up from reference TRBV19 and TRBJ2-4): DGGITQSPKYLFRKEGQNVTLSCEQNLNHDAMYWYRQDPGQGLRLIYYSQIVNDFQKGDIAEGYSVSREKKESFPLTVTSAQKNPTAFYLCASKDRRGGKNIQYFGAGTRLSVL.

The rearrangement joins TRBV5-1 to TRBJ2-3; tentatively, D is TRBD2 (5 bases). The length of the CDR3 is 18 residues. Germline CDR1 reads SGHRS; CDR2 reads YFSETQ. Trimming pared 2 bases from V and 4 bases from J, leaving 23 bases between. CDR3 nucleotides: TGCGCCAGCAGCTTCACTAGTCTGCTCTTCCCATTCCCAGATACGCAGTATTTT. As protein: CASSFTSLLFPFPDTQYF.

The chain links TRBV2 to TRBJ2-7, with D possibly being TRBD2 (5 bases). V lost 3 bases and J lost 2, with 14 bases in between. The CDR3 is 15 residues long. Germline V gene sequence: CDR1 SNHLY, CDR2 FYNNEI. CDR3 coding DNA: TGTGCCAGCAGTGACACGGGGTTGGTAACCTACGAGCAGTACTTC. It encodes CASSDTGLVTYEQYF. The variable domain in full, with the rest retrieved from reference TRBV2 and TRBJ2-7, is EPEVTQTPSHQVTQMGQEVILRCVPISNHLYFYWYRQILGQKVEFLVSFYNNEISEKSEIFDDQFSVERPDGSNFTLKIRSTKLEDSAMYFCASSDTGLVTYEQYFGPGTRLTVT.

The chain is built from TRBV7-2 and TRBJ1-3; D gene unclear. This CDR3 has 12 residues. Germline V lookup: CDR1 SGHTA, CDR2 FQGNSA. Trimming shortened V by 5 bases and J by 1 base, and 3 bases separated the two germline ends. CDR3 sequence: CASSTSGNTIYF. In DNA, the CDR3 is TGTGCCAGCAGCACTTCTGGAAACACCATATATTTT. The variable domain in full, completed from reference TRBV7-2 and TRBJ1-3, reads GAGVSQSPSNKVTEKGKDVELRCDPISGHTALYWYRQSLGQGLEFLIYFQGNSAPDKSGLPSDRFSAERTGGSVSTLTIQRTQQEDSAVYLCASSTSGNTIYFGEGSWLTVV.

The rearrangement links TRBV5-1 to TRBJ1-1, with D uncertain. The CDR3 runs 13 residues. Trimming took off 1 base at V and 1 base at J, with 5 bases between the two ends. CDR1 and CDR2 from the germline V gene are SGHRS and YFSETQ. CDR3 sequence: CASSLTANTEAFF. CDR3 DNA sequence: TGCGCCAGCAGCTTGACAGCGAACACTGAAGCTTTCTTT.

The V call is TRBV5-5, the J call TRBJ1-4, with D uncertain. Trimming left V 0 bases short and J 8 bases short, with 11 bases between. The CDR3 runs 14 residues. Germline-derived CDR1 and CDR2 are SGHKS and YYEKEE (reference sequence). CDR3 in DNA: TGTGCCAGCAGCTTGGGCATGGTCGGGGAAAAACTGTTTTTT. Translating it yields CASSLGMVGEKLFF.

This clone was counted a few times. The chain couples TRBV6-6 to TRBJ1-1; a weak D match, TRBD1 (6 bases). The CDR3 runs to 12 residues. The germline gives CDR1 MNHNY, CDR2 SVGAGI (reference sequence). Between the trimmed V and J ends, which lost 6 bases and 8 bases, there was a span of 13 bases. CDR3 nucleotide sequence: TGTGCCAGCAGGACAGGTCTCGTGGAAGCTTTCTTT. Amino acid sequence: CASRTGLVEAFF.

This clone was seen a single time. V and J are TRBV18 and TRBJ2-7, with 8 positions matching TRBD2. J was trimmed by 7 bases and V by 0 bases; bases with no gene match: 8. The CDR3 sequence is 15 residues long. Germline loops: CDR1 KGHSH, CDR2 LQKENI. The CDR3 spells CASSPPGTRGGEQYF. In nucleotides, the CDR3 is TGTGCCAGCTCACCACCCGGGACTAGGGGAGGGGAGCAGTACTTC.

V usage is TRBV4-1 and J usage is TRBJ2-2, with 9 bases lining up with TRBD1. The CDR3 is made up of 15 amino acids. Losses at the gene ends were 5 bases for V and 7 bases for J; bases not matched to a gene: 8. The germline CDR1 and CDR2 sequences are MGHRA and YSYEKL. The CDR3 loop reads CASSYGQGLGGELFF. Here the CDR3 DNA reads TGCGCCAGCAGCTACGGACAGGGGCTGGGCGGGGAGCTGTTTTTT.

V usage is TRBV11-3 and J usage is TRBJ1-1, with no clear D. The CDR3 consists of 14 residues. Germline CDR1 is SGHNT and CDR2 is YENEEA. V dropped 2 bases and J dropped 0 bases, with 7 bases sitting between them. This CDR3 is CASSLNSMNTEAFF. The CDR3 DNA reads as TGTGCCAGCAGCTTAAACAGCATGAACACTGAAGCTTTCTTT.

The CDR3, as DNA: TGCGCCAGCAGCTTTGCAGGGGTTGGCACTGAAGCTTTCTTT. Amino acids: CASSFAGVGTEAFF. The V and J genes are TRBV5-1 and TRBJ1-1, with a possible D match to TRBD1 (6 bases). CDR3 size: 14 residues. Germline CDR1 reads SGHRS; CDR2 reads YFSETQ. V shed 2 bases and J shed 4 bases, with 12 bases lying between them.

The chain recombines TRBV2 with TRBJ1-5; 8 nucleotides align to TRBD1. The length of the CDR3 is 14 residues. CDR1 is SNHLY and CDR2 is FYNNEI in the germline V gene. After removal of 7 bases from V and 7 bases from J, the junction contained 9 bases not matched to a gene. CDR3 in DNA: TGTGCCAGCACTGGAAGGACAGGGAAACAGCCCCAGCATTTT. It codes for CASTGRTGKQPQHF.

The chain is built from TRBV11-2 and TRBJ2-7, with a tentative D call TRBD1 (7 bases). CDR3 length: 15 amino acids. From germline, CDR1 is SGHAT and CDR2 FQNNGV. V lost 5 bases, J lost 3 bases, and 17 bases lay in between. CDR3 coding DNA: TGTGCCAGCAGCCCTGGGGGGACAGCCTTCTACGAGCAGTACTTC. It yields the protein CASSPGGTAFYEQYF.

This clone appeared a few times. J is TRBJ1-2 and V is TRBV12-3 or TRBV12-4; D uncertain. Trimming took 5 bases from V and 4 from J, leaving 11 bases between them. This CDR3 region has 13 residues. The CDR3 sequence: CASSPGFRYGYTF. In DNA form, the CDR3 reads TGTGCCAGCAGTCCCGGTTTCCGCTATGGCTACACCTTC.

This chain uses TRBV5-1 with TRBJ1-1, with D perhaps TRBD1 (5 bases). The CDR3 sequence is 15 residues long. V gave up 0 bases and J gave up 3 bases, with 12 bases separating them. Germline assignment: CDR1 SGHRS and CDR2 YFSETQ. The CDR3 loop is CASSLGAARDTEAFF. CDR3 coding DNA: TGCGCCAGCAGCTTGGGCGCAGCCAGGGACACTGAAGCTTTCTTT.

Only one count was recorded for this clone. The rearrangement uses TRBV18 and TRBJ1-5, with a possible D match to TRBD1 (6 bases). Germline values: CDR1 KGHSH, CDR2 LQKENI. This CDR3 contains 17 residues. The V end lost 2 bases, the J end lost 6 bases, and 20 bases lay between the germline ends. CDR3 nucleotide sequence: TGTGCCAGCTCACCATATCTGAACCGGGGACAAGGTCAGCCCCAGCATTTT. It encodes CASSPYLNRGQGQPQHF. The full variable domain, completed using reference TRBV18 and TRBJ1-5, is NAGVMQNPRHLVRRRGQEARLRCSPMKGHSHVYWYRQLPEEGLKFMVYLQKENIIDESGMPKERFSAEFPKEGPSILRIQQVVRGDSAAYFCASSPYLNRGQGQPQHFGDGTRLSIL.

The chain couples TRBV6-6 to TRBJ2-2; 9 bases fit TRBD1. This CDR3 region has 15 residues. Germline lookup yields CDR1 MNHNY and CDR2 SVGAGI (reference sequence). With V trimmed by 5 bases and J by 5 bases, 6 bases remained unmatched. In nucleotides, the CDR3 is TGTGCCAGCAGTCAGGGACAGGGAGGGACCGGGGAGCTGTTTTTT. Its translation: CASSQGQGGTGELFF.

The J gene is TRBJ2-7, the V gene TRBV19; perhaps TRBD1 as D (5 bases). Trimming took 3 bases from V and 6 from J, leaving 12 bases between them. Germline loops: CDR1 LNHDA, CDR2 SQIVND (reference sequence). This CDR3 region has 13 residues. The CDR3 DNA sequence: TGTGCCAGTAGTATCGTCCCTGGGGCCGAGCAGTACTTC. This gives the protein CASSIVPGAEQYF.

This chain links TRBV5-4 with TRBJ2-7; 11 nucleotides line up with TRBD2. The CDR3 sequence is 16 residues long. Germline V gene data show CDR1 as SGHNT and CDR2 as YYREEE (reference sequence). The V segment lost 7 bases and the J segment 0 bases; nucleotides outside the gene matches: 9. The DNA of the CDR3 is TGTGCCAGCGGCAGACTAGCGGGGACCTCCTCCTACGAGCAGTACTTC. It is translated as CASGRLAGTSSYEQYF.

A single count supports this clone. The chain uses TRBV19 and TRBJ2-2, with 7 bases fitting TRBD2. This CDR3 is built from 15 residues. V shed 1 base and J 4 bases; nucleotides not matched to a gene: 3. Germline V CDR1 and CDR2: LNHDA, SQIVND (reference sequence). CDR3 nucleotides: TGTGCCAGTAGTATAGTAGGACTAGGCACCGGGGAGCTGTTTTTT. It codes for CASSIVGLGTGELFF.

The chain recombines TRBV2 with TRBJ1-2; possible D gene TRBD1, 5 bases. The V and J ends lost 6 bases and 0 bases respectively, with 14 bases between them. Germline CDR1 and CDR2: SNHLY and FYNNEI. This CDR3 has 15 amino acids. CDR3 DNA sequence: TGTGCCAGCAGCCTCCAGGGTGGGACTAACTATGGCTACACCTTC. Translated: CASSLQGGTNYGYTF.

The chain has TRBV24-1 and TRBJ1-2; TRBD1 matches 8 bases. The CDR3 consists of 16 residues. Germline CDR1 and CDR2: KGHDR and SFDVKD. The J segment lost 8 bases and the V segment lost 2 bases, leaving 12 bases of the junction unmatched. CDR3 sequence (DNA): TGTGCCACCAGTGATTCAGGCAGGGGGCGAGTACAAGGCTACACCTTC. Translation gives CATSDSGRGRVQGYTF.

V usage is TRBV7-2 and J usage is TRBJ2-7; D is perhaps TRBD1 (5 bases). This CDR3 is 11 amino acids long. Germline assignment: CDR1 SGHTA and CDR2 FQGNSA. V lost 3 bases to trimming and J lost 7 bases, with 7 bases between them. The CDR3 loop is CASSFAGEQYF. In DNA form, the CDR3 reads TGTGCCAGCAGCTTCGCAGGGGAGCAGTACTTC. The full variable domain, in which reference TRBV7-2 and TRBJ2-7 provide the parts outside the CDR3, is GAGVSQSPSNKVTEKGKDVELRCDPISGHTALYWYRQSLGQGLEFLIYFQGNSAPDKSGLPSDRFSAERTGGSVSTLTIQRTQQEDSAVYLCASSFAGEQYFGPGTRLTVT.